The T cell receptor beta chain described here comes from a study of cytomegalovirus exposure and HLA in healthy donors. Findings of the study overall: Over 150 TCR beta chains were listed as cytomegalovirus-associated. Later on, an analysis tied 15,000 to 20,000 TCR beta sequences to HLA alleles at 0.05 false discovery rate. In a later analysis, across HLA loci, associated TCR counts were highest for DRB1, lowest for HLA-C. Most TCR sequences were uncommon, yet certain public TCRs appeared in many donors.

Use of 60 Vbeta and 13 Jbeta primers characterized the PCR. The repertoire was sequenced with immunoSEQ multiplex PCR; TCRdb's copy has only in-frame clones and lacks some. The data show roughly 110,000 clones, approximately 74% seen once. The CDR3 runs 15 residues. Germline V gene data show CDR1 as SGHRS and CDR2 as YFSETQ. V lost 0 bases and J lost 5; bases outside the gene matches: 4. Details on this clone: Its antigen is still unknown.

This chain uses TRBV5-1 with TRBJ2-2, with 7 positions matching TRBD1. The sequence came from a middle-aged woman in good health and CMV-seropositive. Input material: PBMCs. The CDR3: CASSLAAGGTGELFF. The CDR3 DNA reads TGCGCCAGCAGCTTGGCTGCAGGGGGTACCGGGGAGCTGTTTTTT.